These T cell receptor beta chains were read from a single sample in a study of OX40 agonist ivuxolimab in advanced cancers. Method: immunoSEQ multiplex PCR; TCRdb's copy keeps in-frame clones and lacks some. The sample lists around 80,000 clones, less than 90% occurring once. The sample in question was CD4+ or CD8+ T cells sorted from blood, obtained in a trial of the OX40 agonist ivuxolimab. Every receptor here comes from an adult with an advanced solid tumor such as melanoma, head and neck, liver or kidney cancer. The CDR3 runs from the conserved cysteine through the conserved F or W. Fields, in order: clone size, D gene, V gene, J gene, CDR3 DNA, CDR3 protein. D genes are given only for firm matches. Rows may omit the clone size; those that give it use once, few, many or a size class.

clone_size: NA
d_call: NA
v_call: TRBV6-6
j_call: TRBJ2-7
cdr3_nt: TGTGCCAGCAGTGCCCGAGATCCTGGAGCCTACGAGCAGTACTTC
cdr3_aa: CASSARDPGAYEQYF

clone_size: NA
d_call: NA
v_call: TRBV4-3
j_call: TRBJ1-2
cdr3_nt: TGCGCCAGCAGCCAAGCTATGGTGGGGGAGTTCGGCTACACCTTC
cdr3_aa: CASSQAMVGEFGYTF

clone_size: once
d_call: NA
v_call: TRBV5-5
j_call: TRBJ2-7
cdr3_nt: TGTGCCAGCAGCTTGGCCTCAGGGACCTACGAGCAGTACTTC
cdr3_aa: CASSLASGTYEQYF

clone_size: NA
d_call: NA
v_call: TRBV5-5
j_call: TRBJ1-2
cdr3_nt: TGTGCCAGCAGCTTGTCGGGGGTTGGGTCGGTTGGCTACACCTTC
cdr3_aa: CASSLSGVGSVGYTF

clone_size: NA
d_call: NA
v_call: TRBV7-2
j_call: TRBJ2-1
cdr3_nt: TGTGCCAGCAGCTTACAGACCTACAATGAGCAGTTCTTC
cdr3_aa: CASSLQTYNEQFF

clone_size: NA
d_call: NA
v_call: TRBV6-6
j_call: TRBJ1-1
cdr3_nt: TGTGCCAGCACCGCGGCGAGGAACACTGAAGCTTTCTTT
cdr3_aa: CASTAARNTEAFF

clone_size: NA
d_call: NA
v_call: TRBV6-5
j_call: TRBJ2-7
cdr3_nt: TGTGCCAGCAGTTACGAGGGTTCCTACGAGCAGTACTTC
cdr3_aa: CASSYEGSYEQYF

clone_size: NA
d_call: NA
v_call: TRBV4-3
j_call: TRBJ1-2
cdr3_nt: TGCGCCAGCAGCCAAGGCGGAGGAGATGGCTACACCTTC
cdr3_aa: CASSQGGGDGYTF

clone_size: once
d_call: NA
v_call: TRBV29-1
j_call: TRBJ1-1
cdr3_nt: TGCAGCGTCCGTCGAGACGGAATCATGAACACTGAAGCTTTCTTT
cdr3_aa: CSVRRDGIMNTEAFF

clone_size: once
d_call: NA
v_call: TRBV7-2
j_call: TRBJ1-1
cdr3_nt: TGTGCCAGCGGATTTGGACCGGGCACTGAAGCTTTCTTT
cdr3_aa: CASGFGPGTEAFF

clone_size: NA
d_call: TRBD2
v_call: TRBV9
j_call: TRBJ2-7
cdr3_nt: TGTGCCAGCAGCTCCTCTAGCGGGAGTTACGAGCAGTACTTC
cdr3_aa: CASSSSSGSYEQYF

clone_size: many
d_call: NA
v_call: TRBV21-1
j_call: TRBJ1-5
cdr3_nt: TGTGCCAGCAGCAAAGCTATGGACAGGGAGAATCAGCCCCAGCATTTT
cdr3_aa: CASSKAMDRENQPQHF

clone_size: NA
d_call: TRBD1
v_call: TRBV6-5
j_call: TRBJ2-7
cdr3_nt: TGTGCCAGCAGGGAGACCGGGACAGGGATCTACGAGCAGTACTTC
cdr3_aa: CASRETGTGIYEQYF

clone_size: few
d_call: NA
v_call: TRBV18
j_call: TRBJ2-7
cdr3_nt: TGTGCCAGCTCACCACAGAGAACAGCCGAGCAGTACTTC
cdr3_aa: CASSPQRTAEQYF

clone_size: NA
d_call: TRBD1
v_call: TRBV7-2
j_call: TRBJ2-7
cdr3_nt: TGTGCCAGCAGCTTAGGGGGACAGGCGGCTGACGAGCAGTACTTC
cdr3_aa: CASSLGGQAADEQYF

clone_size: NA
d_call: TRBD1
v_call: TRBV9
j_call: TRBJ2-7
cdr3_nt: TGTGCCACTCCCACCCGGGACAGGGTCTACGAGCAGTACTTC
cdr3_aa: CATPTRDRVYEQYF

clone_size: NA
d_call: NA
v_call: TRBV11-2
j_call: TRBJ2-2
cdr3_nt: TGTGCCAGCAGAACAGTGCAGAAAAACACCGGGGAGCTGTTTTTT
cdr3_aa: CASRTVQKNTGELFF

clone_size: few
d_call: TRBD1
v_call: TRBV6-5
j_call: TRBJ1-1
cdr3_nt: TGTGCCAGCAGTTACTCAGGACAGGGCACTGAAGCTTTCTTT
cdr3_aa: CASSYSGQGTEAFF

clone_size: once
d_call: TRBD2
v_call: TRBV4-3
j_call: TRBJ2-5
cdr3_nt: TGCGCCAGCAGCCAAAGGGCTAGCGGAGAGACCCAGTACTTC
cdr3_aa: CASSQRASGETQYF

clone_size: NA
d_call: NA
v_call: TRBV14
j_call: TRBJ1-3
cdr3_nt: TGTGCCAGCAGCCAAGAAAGTTGGGGACACAGCACTGGAAACACCATATATTTT
cdr3_aa: CASSQESWGHSTGNTIYF

clone_size: NA
d_call: TRBD1
v_call: TRBV19
j_call: TRBJ2-7
cdr3_nt: TGTGCCAGTAGTATAGATCTAGGGACAGGGCAGACCTACGAGCAGTACTTC
cdr3_aa: CASSIDLGTGQTYEQYF

clone_size: NA
d_call: TRBD2
v_call: TRBV7-7
j_call: TRBJ2-3
cdr3_nt: TGTGCCAGCAGCCCGCGGGGGGCCAGAGGCGATACGCAGTATTTT
cdr3_aa: CASSPRGARGDTQYF

clone_size: NA
d_call: NA
v_call: TRBV30
j_call: TRBJ1-2
cdr3_nt: TGTGCCTGGAGCCCACATTCAGGGGCCAACTATGGCTACACCTTC
cdr3_aa: CAWSPHSGANYGYTF

clone_size: NA
d_call: TRBD1
v_call: TRBV4-2
j_call: TRBJ2-5
cdr3_nt: TGTGCCAGCAGCCAGCCCGGGACAGAGCAAGAGACCCAGTACTTC
cdr3_aa: CASSQPGTEQETQYF

clone_size: NA
d_call: TRBD1
v_call: TRBV18
j_call: TRBJ2-7
cdr3_nt: TGTGCCAGCTCACCAAAGCACAGGGGGGACTACGAGCAGTACTTC
cdr3_aa: CASSPKHRGDYEQYF

clone_size: NA
d_call: NA
v_call: TRBV9
j_call: TRBJ1-2
cdr3_nt: TGTGCCAGCAGCCCCCGAGTGGATGGTGTGAGGGGCTACACCTTC
cdr3_aa: CASSPRVDGVRGYTF

clone_size: once
d_call: NA
v_call: TRBV21-1
j_call: TRBJ2-7
cdr3_nt: TGTGCCAGCAGCAAAGGGGGGGGATGCGCCTACGAGCAGTACTTC
cdr3_aa: CASSKGGGCAYEQYF

clone_size: NA
d_call: NA
v_call: TRBV7-9
j_call: TRBJ2-4
cdr3_nt: TGTGCCAGCAGCTCCACCGGGACACTTCTAGCCAAAAACATTCAGTACTTC
cdr3_aa: CASSSTGTLLAKNIQYF

clone_size: NA
d_call: NA
v_call: TRBV11-2
j_call: TRBJ1-4
cdr3_nt: TGTGCCAGCAGCCCGCATCCGGGGGGCGCTGCTGAAAAACTGTTTTTT
cdr3_aa: CASSPHPGGAAEKLFF

clone_size: NA
d_call: TRBD1
v_call: TRBV5-4
j_call: TRBJ2-1
cdr3_nt: TGTGCCAGCAGCTCCTTGCGGGACAGGGGCTACAATGAGCAGTTCTTC
cdr3_aa: CASSSLRDRGYNEQFF

clone_size: NA
d_call: NA
v_call: TRBV30
j_call: TRBJ1-1
cdr3_nt: TGTGCCTGGAGGCAGGGGCTAAACACTAAAGCTCTCTTT
cdr3_aa: CAWRQGLNTKALF

clone_size: NA
d_call: TRBD1
v_call: TRBV27
j_call: TRBJ2-5
cdr3_nt: TGTGCCAGCAGTTCTAGGGACAGGGCAGCAGAGACCCAGTACTTC
cdr3_aa: CASSSRDRAAETQYF

clone_size: once
d_call: TRBD1
v_call: TRBV15
j_call: TRBJ2-7
cdr3_nt: TGTGCCACCAGCAGAGGGGACAGGGGGGTCTACGAGCAGTACTTC
cdr3_aa: CATSRGDRGVYEQYF

clone_size: NA
d_call: NA
v_call: TRBV6-5
j_call: TRBJ2-7
cdr3_nt: TGTGCCAGCAGTCTCCTAGGTGACGAGCAGTACTTC
cdr3_aa: CASSLLGDEQYF

clone_size: NA
d_call: TRBD2
v_call: TRBV19
j_call: TRBJ2-1
cdr3_nt: TGTGCCAGTAGTATCCGATCGGGAGGGGGGTACAATGAGCAGTTCTTC
cdr3_aa: CASSIRSGGGYNEQFF

clone_size: NA
d_call: NA
v_call: TRBV6-6
j_call: TRBJ2-7
cdr3_nt: TGTGCCAGCAGCCCTCCTTCCTACGAGCAGTACTTC
cdr3_aa: CASSPPSYEQYF

clone_size: NA
d_call: TRBD2
v_call: TRBV10-3
j_call: TRBJ2-1
cdr3_nt: TGTGCCATCAGTGATGTGGGGACTAGCGGCTACAATGAGCAGTTCTTC
cdr3_aa: CAISDVGTSGYNEQFF

clone_size: once
d_call: TRBD1
v_call: TRBV9
j_call: TRBJ1-6
cdr3_nt: TGTGCCAGCAGCGTAGGGAGGGGGCCGGGACGGTATAATTCACCCCTCCACTTT
cdr3_aa: CASSVGRGPGRYNSPLHF

clone_size: NA
d_call: NA
v_call: TRBV2
j_call: TRBJ1-6
cdr3_nt: TGTGCCAGCAGTGGGGCGTCGAACTCACCCCTCCACTTT
cdr3_aa: CASSGASNSPLHF

clone_size: NA
d_call: NA
v_call: TRBV11-2
j_call: TRBJ1-1
cdr3_nt: TGTGCCAGCAGCTTAGAACCGGGATCCACGGCTTTCTTT
cdr3_aa: CASSLEPGSTAFF

clone_size: NA
d_call: NA
v_call: TRBV7-3
j_call: TRBJ2-1
cdr3_nt: TGTGCCAGCAGCCCGCACCCGCAGGGGGGCGAGCAGTTCTTC
cdr3_aa: CASSPHPQGGEQFF

clone_size: NA
d_call: TRBD1
v_call: TRBV4-3
j_call: TRBJ1-4
cdr3_nt: TGCGCCAGCAGCCCCAGAATGGGACAGGGGCGGGGTAATGAAAAACTGTTTTTT
cdr3_aa: CASSPRMGQGRGNEKLFF

clone_size: NA
d_call: TRBD1
v_call: TRBV19
j_call: TRBJ2-4
cdr3_nt: TGTGCCAGTAGTACCCGACAGGGGAAGACCCAGAAAAACATTCAGTACTTC
cdr3_aa: CASSTRQGKTQKNIQYF

clone_size: once
d_call: NA
v_call: TRBV5-8
j_call: TRBJ1-1
cdr3_nt: TGTGCCAGCAGCTTGGCGTGGGGGCAGGCTGAAGCTTTCTTT
cdr3_aa: CASSLAWGQAEAFF

clone_size: NA
d_call: NA
v_call: TRBV4-2
j_call: TRBJ1-3
cdr3_nt: TGTGCCAGCAGCCCCTCGACTGGAAACACCATATATTTT
cdr3_aa: CASSPSTGNTIYF

clone_size: NA
d_call: NA
v_call: TRBV4-1
j_call: TRBJ1-1
cdr3_nt: TGCGCCAGCAGCCAAGTGGGTTCCGCAGGGTCCCTGTTCACTGAAGCTTTCTTT
cdr3_aa: CASSQVGSAGSLFTEAFF

clone_size: once
d_call: NA
v_call: TRBV5-1
j_call: TRBJ1-1
cdr3_nt: TGCGCCAGCAGCTTGGTTACAGCCGGGACATCTATGAACACTGAAGCTTTCTTT
cdr3_aa: CASSLVTAGTSMNTEAFF

clone_size: once
d_call: NA
v_call: TRBV9
j_call: TRBJ1-2
cdr3_nt: TGTGCCAGCAGCGAGGCGTCCCAGGGGTTGGTCTATGGCTACACCTTC
cdr3_aa: CASSEASQGLVYGYTF

clone_size: once
d_call: TRBD1
v_call: TRBV5-1
j_call: TRBJ1-3
cdr3_nt: TGCGCCAGCAGCAGTGGACAGGGTCGAAACACCATATATTTT
cdr3_aa: CASSSGQGRNTIYF

clone_size: once
d_call: NA
v_call: TRBV19
j_call: TRBJ1-5
cdr3_nt: TGTGCCAGTAGATCGACAGCAAATCAGCCCCAGCATTTT
cdr3_aa: CASRSTANQPQHF

clone_size: few
d_call: NA
v_call: TRBV6-5
j_call: TRBJ2-7
cdr3_nt: TGTGCCAGCAGTGACGGCGGGATCTCCTACGAGCAGTACTTC
cdr3_aa: CASSDGGISYEQYF

clone_size: NA
d_call: TRBD1
v_call: TRBV27
j_call: TRBJ1-6
cdr3_nt: TGTGCCAGCAGTTTATCATACGGGACAGGGAGGACCCTCCACTTT
cdr3_aa: CASSLSYGTGRTLHF